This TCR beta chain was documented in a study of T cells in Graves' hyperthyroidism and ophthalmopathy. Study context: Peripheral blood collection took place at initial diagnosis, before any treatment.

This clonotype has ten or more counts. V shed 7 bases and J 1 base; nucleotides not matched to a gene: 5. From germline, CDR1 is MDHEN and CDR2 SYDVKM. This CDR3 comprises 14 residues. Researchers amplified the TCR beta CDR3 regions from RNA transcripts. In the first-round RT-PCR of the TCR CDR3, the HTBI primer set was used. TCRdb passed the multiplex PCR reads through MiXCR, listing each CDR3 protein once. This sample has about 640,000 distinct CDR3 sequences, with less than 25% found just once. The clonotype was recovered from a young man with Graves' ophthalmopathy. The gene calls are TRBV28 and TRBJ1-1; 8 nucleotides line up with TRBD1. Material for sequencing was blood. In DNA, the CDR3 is TGTGCCAGCAAGTTCGGACAGGGGAACACTGAAGCTTTCTTT. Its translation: CASKFGQGNTEAFF.